The entry below describes one T cell receptor (beta chain). Its antigen remains unidentified. The CDR3 loop spans 16 amino acids. Trimming left V 0 bases short and J 4 bases short, with 12 bases between. Germline values: CDR1 SGHNT, CDR2 YENEEA. Generated by immunoSEQ multiplex PCR, the TCRdb table keeps only in-frame clones and is missing some. The sample has about 130,000 clones; 75% to 90% are singletons. These data come from a study of T cell responses to AZD1222 COVID-19 vaccine. Study results and limitations: Two doses of AZD1222 preceded a rise in Spike-specific TCR breadth and depth.

The sequences come from peripheral blood, collected 28 days after the second AZD1222 dose. V is TRBV11-3 and J is TRBJ2-2; D unclear. This clonotype was sampled from an adult who received the AZD1222 COVID-19 vaccine. For the CDR3, the DNA is TGTGCCAGCAGCTTAGATAGTAACAGAGGCACCGGGGAGCTGTTTTTT. It is translated as CASSLDSNRGTGELFF.